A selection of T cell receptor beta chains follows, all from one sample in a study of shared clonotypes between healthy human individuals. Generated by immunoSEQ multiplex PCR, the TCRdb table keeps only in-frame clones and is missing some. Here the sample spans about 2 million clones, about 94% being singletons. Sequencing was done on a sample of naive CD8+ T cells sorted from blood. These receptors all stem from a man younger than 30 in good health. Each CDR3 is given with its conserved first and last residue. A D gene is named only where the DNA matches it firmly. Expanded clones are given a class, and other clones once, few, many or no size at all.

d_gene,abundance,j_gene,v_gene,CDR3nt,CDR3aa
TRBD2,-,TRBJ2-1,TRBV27,TGTGCCAGCTCAAGCGGGAGCTCCTACAATGAGCAGTTCTTC,CASSSGSSYNEQFF
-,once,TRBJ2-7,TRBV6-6,TGTGCCAGCAGTCGCTCCATGGGGGACTCCTACGAGCAGTACTTC,CASSRSMGDSYEQYF
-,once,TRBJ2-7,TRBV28,TGTGCCAGCAGTTTAAGGGAGACCTCCTACGAGCAGTACTTC,CASSLRETSYEQYF
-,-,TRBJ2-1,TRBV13,TGTGCCAGCAGCTCAGGACGCAGTGAGCAGTTCTTC,CASSSGRSEQFF
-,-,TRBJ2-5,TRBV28,TGTGCCAGCAGTTTAATGCGGACAGCGGAGACCCAGTACTTC,CASSLMRTAETQYF
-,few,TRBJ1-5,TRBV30,TGTGCCTGGAGTGAGGGGTCTATAGGCAATCAGCCCCAGCATTTT,CAWSEGSIGNQPQHF
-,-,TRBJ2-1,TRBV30,TGTGCCTGGAGGGTTTACCCTAGTGAGCAGTTCTTC,CAWRVYPSEQFF
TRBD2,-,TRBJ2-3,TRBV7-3,TGTGCCAGCAGCTACGCCCCGGGGGGGGGCACAGATACGCAGTATTTT,CASSYAPGGGTDTQYF
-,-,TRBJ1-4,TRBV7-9,TGTGCCAGCACCCACGTGGTGGGGGGCGAGGAAAAACTGTTTTTT,CASTHVVGGEEKLFF
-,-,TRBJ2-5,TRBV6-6,TGTGCCAGCAGTTCAATTAGGGGGCAAGAGACCCAGTACTTC,CASSSIRGQETQYF
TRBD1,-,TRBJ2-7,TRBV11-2,TGTGCCAGCAGCCTGGGTAGGGGGCCATCCTACGAGCAGTACTTC,CASSLGRGPSYEQYF
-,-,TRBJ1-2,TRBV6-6,TGTGCCAGCTTGGGCACGGAAGGCTACACCTTC,CASLGTEGYTF
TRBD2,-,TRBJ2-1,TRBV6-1,TGTGCCAGCAGTGGGAAGTCTAGCGGGTTGCCCCTCCATGAGCAGTTCTTC,CASSGKSSGLPLHEQFF
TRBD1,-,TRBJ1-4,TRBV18,TGTGCCAGCTCACCGCCCCCACAGGGGATGAATGAAAAACTGTTTTTT,CASSPPPQGMNEKLFF
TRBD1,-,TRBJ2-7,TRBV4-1,TGCGCCAGCAGCCAAGATGACAGGGGGAGCTCCTACGAGCAGTACTTC,CASSQDDRGSSYEQYF
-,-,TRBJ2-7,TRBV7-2,TGTGCCAGCAGCATTCGGGACTTTGCCTACGAGCAGTACTTC,CASSIRDFAYEQYF
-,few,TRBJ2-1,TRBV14,TGTGCCAGCAGCCAAGAAAGCTACAATGAGCAGTTCTTC,CASSQESYNEQFF
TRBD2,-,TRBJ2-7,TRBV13,TGTGCCAGCAGCATAGCGGGGGGGAGAGGGTCCTACGAGCAGTACTTC,CASSIAGGRGSYEQYF
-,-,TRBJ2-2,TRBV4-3,TGCGCCAGCAGCCAAGAAGGGGGAGACTCCAGAATCCCCGGGGAGCTGTTTTTT,CASSQEGGDSRIPGELFF
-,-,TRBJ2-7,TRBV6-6,TGTGCCAGCAGGGGGGGTGTTCTGGACGAGCAGTACTTC,CASRGGVLDEQYF
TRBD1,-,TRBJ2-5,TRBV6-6,TGTGCCAGCAGTACGGGACAGGTCTGGGAGACCCAGTACTTC,CASSTGQVWETQYF
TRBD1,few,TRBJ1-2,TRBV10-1,TGCGCCAGCAGCCTGACAGGGACGGATGGCTACACCTTC,CASSLTGTDGYTF
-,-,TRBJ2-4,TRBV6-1,TGTGCCAGCAGTGACCCATGGAGGGACAAAAACATTCAGTACTTC,CASSDPWRDKNIQYF